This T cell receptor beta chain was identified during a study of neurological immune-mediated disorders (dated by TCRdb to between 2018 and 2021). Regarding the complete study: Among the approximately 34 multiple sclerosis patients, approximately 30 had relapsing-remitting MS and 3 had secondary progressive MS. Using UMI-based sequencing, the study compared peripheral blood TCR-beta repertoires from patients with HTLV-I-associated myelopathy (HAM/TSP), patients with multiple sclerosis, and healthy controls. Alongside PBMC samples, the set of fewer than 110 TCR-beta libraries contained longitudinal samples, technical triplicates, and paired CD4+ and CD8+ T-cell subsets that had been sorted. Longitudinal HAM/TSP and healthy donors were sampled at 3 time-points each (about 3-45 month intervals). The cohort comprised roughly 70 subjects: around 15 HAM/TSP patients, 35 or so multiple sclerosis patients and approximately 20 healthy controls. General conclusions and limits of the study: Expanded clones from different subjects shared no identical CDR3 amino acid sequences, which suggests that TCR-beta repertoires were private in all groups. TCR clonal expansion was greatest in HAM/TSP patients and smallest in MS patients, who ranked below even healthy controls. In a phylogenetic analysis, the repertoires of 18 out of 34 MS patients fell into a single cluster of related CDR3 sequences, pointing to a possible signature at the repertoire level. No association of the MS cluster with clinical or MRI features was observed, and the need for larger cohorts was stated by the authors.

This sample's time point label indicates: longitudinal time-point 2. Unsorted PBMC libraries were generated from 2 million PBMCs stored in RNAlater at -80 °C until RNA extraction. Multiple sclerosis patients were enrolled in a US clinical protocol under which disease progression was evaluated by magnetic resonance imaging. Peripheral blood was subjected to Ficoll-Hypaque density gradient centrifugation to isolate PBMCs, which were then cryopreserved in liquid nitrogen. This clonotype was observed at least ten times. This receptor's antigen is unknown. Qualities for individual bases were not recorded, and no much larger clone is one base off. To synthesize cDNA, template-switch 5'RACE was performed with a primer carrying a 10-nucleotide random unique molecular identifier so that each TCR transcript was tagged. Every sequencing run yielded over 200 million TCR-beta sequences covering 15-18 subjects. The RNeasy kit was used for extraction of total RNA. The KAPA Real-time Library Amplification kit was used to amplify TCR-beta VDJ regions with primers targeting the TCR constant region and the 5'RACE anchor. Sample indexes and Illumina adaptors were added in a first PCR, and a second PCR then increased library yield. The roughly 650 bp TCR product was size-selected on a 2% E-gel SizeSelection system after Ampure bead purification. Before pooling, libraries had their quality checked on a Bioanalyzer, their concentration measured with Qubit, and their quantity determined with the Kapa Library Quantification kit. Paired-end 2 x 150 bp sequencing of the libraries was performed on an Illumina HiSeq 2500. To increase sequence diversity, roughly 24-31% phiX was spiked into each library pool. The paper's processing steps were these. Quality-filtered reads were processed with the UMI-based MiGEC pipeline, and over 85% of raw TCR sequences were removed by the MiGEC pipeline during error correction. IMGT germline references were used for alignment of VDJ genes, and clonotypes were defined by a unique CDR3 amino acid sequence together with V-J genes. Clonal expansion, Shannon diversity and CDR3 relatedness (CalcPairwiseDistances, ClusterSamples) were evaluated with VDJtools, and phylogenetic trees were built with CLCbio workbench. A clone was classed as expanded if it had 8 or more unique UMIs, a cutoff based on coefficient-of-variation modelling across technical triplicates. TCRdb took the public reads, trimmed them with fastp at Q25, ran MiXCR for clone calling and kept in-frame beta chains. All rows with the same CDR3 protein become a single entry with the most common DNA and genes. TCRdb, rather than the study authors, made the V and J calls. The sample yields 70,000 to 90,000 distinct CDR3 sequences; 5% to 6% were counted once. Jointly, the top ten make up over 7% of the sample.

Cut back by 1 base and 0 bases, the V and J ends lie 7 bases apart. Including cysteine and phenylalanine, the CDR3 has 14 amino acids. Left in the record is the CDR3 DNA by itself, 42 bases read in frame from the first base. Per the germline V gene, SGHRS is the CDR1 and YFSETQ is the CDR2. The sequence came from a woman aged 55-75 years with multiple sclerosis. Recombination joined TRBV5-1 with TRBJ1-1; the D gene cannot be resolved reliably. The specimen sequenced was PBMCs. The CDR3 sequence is CASSLSAMNTEAFF. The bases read TGCGCCAGCAGCTTGTCCGCCATGAACACTGAAGCTTTCTTT.